These 8 T cell receptor beta chains were all obtained from the same sample, sequenced in a study of T cells in Graves' hyperthyroidism and ophthalmopathy (dated by TCRdb to 2018 to 2020). The method behind the library was multiplex PCR. The reads were generated on an Illumina HiSeq 2000. The TCR beta CDR3 regions were amplified from RNA transcripts. The TCR CDR3 was subjected to a first round of RT-PCR using the HTBI primer set and the Qiagen OneStep RT-PCR kit. TCRdb reprocessed the public reads (quality trimming at Q25 with fastp, clone calling with MiXCR) and kept in-frame beta chains. All rows with the same CDR3 protein become a single entry with the most common DNA and genes. Present in this sample are under 350,000 distinct CDR3 sequences, about 18% of which were seen just once. The top ten constitute over 50% of the sample. Sequenced: blood. Receptors were obtained from a woman in her sixties with Graves' ophthalmopathy.

V gene TRBV6-1 combines with J gene TRBJ2-7; possible D gene TRBD1, 7 bases. Trimming left V 5 bases short and J 7 bases short, with 21 bases between. Germline V gene data show CDR1 as MNHNS and CDR2 as SASEGT. This CDR3 contains 15 residues. CDR3 residues: CASSYAQGGLFEQYF. In nucleotides, the CDR3 is TGTGCCAGCAGTTATGCGCAGGGGGGCTTATTTGAGCAGTACTTC.

This clonotype has a count of ten or more. This chain links TRBV18 with TRBJ1-5; TRBD1 is a possible D gene (6 bases). V was clipped by 3 bases and J by 7 bases, with 16 bases between them. Germline V gives CDR1 KGHSH, CDR2 LQKENI. The CDR3 contains 15 residues. The CDR3 region is CASSPTGAGGQPQHF. The DNA for the CDR3 is TGTGCCAGCTCACCGACGGGGGCAGGAGGACAGCCCCAGCATTTT.

This chain links TRBV7-9 with TRBJ1-1, with D possibly matching TRBD1 (6 bases). This CDR3 is built from 14 residues. In germline, CDR1 is SEHNR, CDR2 FQNEAQ (reference sequence). The V end was cut by 5 bases, the J end by 6 bases, with 16 bases between. CDR3 bases: TGTGCCAGCAGCCCAACGACACAGGGATCTGAAGCTTTCTTT. Translating it yields CASSPTTQGSEAFF.

This clonotype has more than one count but fewer than ten. The chain links TRBV7-9 to TRBJ2-5; 11 bases fit TRBD2. CDR3 size: 20 residues. The ends lost 1 base at V and 1 base at J; junction bases unmatched: 14. Germline V lookup: CDR1 SEHNR, CDR2 FQNEAQ (reference sequence). The CDR3 nucleotides are TGTGCCAGCAGCTTAGGGGGGGTAAGACTAGCGGGGCCGATCCAAGAGACCCAGTACTTC. It encodes CASSLGGVRLAGPIQETQYF.

This clonotype came up many times. V gene TRBV5-6 combines with J gene TRBJ2-1; D ambiguous. This CDR3 contains 14 residues. Germline CDR1 reads SGHDT; CDR2 reads YYEEEE. The V gene lost 0 bases and the J gene lost 7 bases, with 11 bases spanning the gap. In DNA form, the CDR3 reads TGTGCCAGCAGCTTGGGATATTACGCGAATGAGCAGTTCTTC. This codes for CASSLGYYANEQFF. Filled out from reference TRBV5-6 and TRBJ2-1, the complete variable domain reads DAGVTQSPTHLIKTRGQQVTLRCSPKSGHDTVSWYQQALGQGPQFIFQYYEEEERQRGNFPDRFSGHQFPNYSSELNVNALLLGDSALYLCASSLGYYANEQFFGPGTRLTVL.

This chain uses TRBV30 with TRBJ1-5; no clear D gene. Trimming removed 3 bases from V and 6 bases from J, with 12 bases in between. This CDR3 contains 13 residues. Germline-derived CDR1 and CDR2 are GTSNPN and SVGIG (reference sequence). Here the CDR3 DNA reads TGTGCCTGGAGCCGGATAGAGGGTCAGCCCCAGCATTTT. Translated: CAWSRIEGQPQHF. Drawing the rest from reference TRBV30 and TRBJ1-5, the complete variable domain is SQTIHQWPATLVQPVGSPLSLECTVEGTSNPNLYWYRQAAGRGLQLLFYSVGIGQISSEVPQNLSASRPQDRQFILSSKKLLLSDSGFYLCAWSRIEGQPQHFGDGTRLSIL.

The sample holds many counts of this clonotype. This chain links TRBV20-1 with TRBJ2-7, with D possibly called TRBD1 or TRBD2 (7 bases each). In germline, CDR1 is DFQATT, CDR2 SNEGSKA (reference sequence). The CDR3 contains 13 residues. V was trimmed by 2 bases and J by 6 bases, leaving 14 bases between them. CDR3 region: CSARPGGAGEQYF. The CDR3 DNA follows: TGCAGTGCTAGACCAGGGGGGGCAGGCGAGCAGTACTTC.

This clonotype was seen at least ten times. The chain couples TRBV20-1 to TRBJ1-4; the match to TRBD1 covers 9 bases. Per germline, CDR1 DFQATT and CDR2 SNEGSKA (reference sequence). This CDR3 region has 14 residues. V gave up 5 bases and J gave up 7 bases; unmatched junction bases: 8. The CDR3 DNA sequence: TGCAGTGCTGTGGAGGGGACAGGGATTGAAAAACTGTTTTTT. Translating it yields CSAVEGTGIEKLFF.